Each of the 11 T cell receptor beta chains below was sequenced from the same sample in a study of beta chain features in type 1 diabetes (dated 2018 in TCRdb). The library was made by the immunoSEQ multiplex PCR assay. The entire amount of isolated RNA was reverse transcribed using the High Capacity cDNA Reverse Transcription Kit, so the sequenced TCRB transcripts were expressed ones. TCRdb stores this immuneACCESS table with in-frame sequences only. Part of the clones is absent; in the studies checked, under half of the shortfall reflects unresolved V genes, and no reason is known for the rest. Across this sample there are hundreds of thousands of clones, with around 28% seen only once. 0.05% to 0.07% of the sample is taken by the ten largest. The sequencing input was naive CD4+ T cells from blood. Taken with the paper, the label for cell subset or site translates to: true naive CD4+ T cells. The source is a young man in good health.

In its sample, this clone was seen a few times. The gene calls are TRBV5-1 and TRBJ2-1; 7 positions match TRBD2. This CDR3 spans 15 amino acids. The V gene's germline CDR1 is SGHRS and CDR2 YFSETQ. The junction had 11 bases not matched to a gene; V was cut back by 4 bases and J by 7 bases. CDR3 DNA: TGCGCCAGCAGCGCACTCGACGGGAGGAGGAATGAGCAGTTCTTC. Amino acid sequence: CASSALDGRRNEQFF.

V gene TRBV15 combines with J gene TRBJ2-3, with D uncertain. The CDR3 totals 15 residues. The V end lost 1 base, the J end lost 0 bases, and 8 bases lay between the germline ends. Germline V CDR1 and CDR2: LNHNV, YYDKDF (reference sequence). This chain's CDR3 is CATSRVPVSTDTQYF. CDR3 in DNA: TGTGCCACCAGCAGAGTTCCGGTTAGCACAGATACGCAGTATTTT.

This clone was found once. This chain joins TRBV29-1 and TRBJ1-1; 7 nucleotides line up with TRBD1. Unmatched junction bases numbered 7, after V lost 0 bases and J lost 0 bases. Germline V gene lookup returns CDR1 SQVTM and CDR2 ANQGSEA. This CDR3 is 16 amino acids long. The CDR3 sequence: CSVEEFNRGMNTEAFF. CDR3 DNA sequence: TGCAGCGTTGAAGAGTTTAACAGGGGAATGAACACTGAAGCTTTCTTT.

A remark on this clone: The junction differs from germline at one of its ends, possibly a read error. The chain links TRBV2 to TRBJ1-2; weak D call: TRBD1 (6 bases). Germline CDR1 reads SNHLY; CDR2 reads FYNNEI. The CDR3 runs 14 residues. CDR3 nucleotide sequence: TGCGCCAGCTCCCCTTTGGCAGGGGATTATGGCTACACCTTC. This sequence encodes CASSPLAGDYGYTF.

V gene TRBV30 combines with J gene TRBJ1-1, with D maybe TRBD1 (6 bases). This CDR3 comprises 12 residues. Trimming pared 6 bases from V and 5 bases from J, leaving 13 bases between. Germline CDR1 GTSNPN, CDR2 SVGIG (reference sequence). The CDR3 sequence is CACHREVTEAFF. In DNA form, the CDR3 reads TGTGCCTGCCACAGGGAAGTTACTGAAGCTTTCTTT.

This clone was observed a few times. The V gene is TRBV9, the J gene TRBJ2-4, with 11 bases that match TRBD2. Germline loops: CDR1 SGDLS, CDR2 YYNGEE. The CDR3 totals 14 residues. The V and J ends lost 4 bases and 10 bases, in that order; junction bases with no gene match: 7. Here the CDR3 DNA reads TGTGCCAGCAGCCCTCGGGGACTAGCGGATATTCAGTACTTC. Translation gives CASSPRGLADIQYF.

The V gene is TRBV28, the J gene TRBJ2-4, with a possible D match to TRBD1 (6 bases). Trimming pared 8 bases from V and 0 bases from J, leaving 14 bases between. CDR1 MDHEN and CDR2 SYDVKM come from the germline V gene. The CDR3 spans 15 residues. This chain's CDR3 is CASGGQILAKNIQYF. For the CDR3, the DNA is TGTGCCAGCGGCGGACAGATCTTAGCCAAAAACATTCAGTACTTC.

V and J are TRBV30 and TRBJ2-2; D is perhaps TRBD2 (7 bases). CDR1 is GTSNPN, CDR2 SVGIG, per germline (reference sequence). CDR3 length equals 14 residues. Trimming left V 3 bases short and J 4 bases short, with 12 bases between. In DNA, the CDR3 is TGTGCCTGGAGGCGGGGAGGGGGCACCGGGGAGCTGTTTTTT. Encoded protein: CAWRRGGGTGELFF.

The chain employs TRBV5-4 and TRBJ2-5; 10 bases map to TRBD1. Germline V lookup: CDR1 SGHNT, CDR2 YYREEE (reference sequence). Unmatched junction bases numbered 4, after V lost 4 bases and J lost 4 bases. The CDR3 totals 14 residues. CDR3 sequence: CASSRQGAGETQYF. The CDR3 coding sequence is TGTGCCAGCAGCCGACAGGGGGCCGGAGAGACCCAGTACTTC.

The chain links TRBV11-2 to TRBJ2-3; the D gene is possibly TRBD2 (6 bases). CDR1 is SGHAT, CDR2 FQNNGV, per germline. With 2 bases removed from V and 6 bases from J, the gap between germline ends came to 12 bases. The CDR3 is 14 amino acids. Written as DNA, the CDR3 is TGTGCCAGCAGCTTATTGGGTAGCGGTGATACGCAGTATTTT. Translation: CASSLLGSGDTQYF. Supplemented by reference TRBV11-2 and TRBJ2-3, the full variable domain reads EAGVAQSPRYKIIEKRQSVAFWCNPISGHATLYWYQQILGQGPKLLIQFQNNGVVDDSQLPKDRFSAERLKGVDSTLKIQPAKLEDSAVYLCASSLLGSGDTQYFGPGTRLTVL.

The gene calls are TRBV5-6 and TRBJ1-1; D remains unclear. Per germline, CDR1 SGHDT and CDR2 YYEEEE. The CDR3 length is 13 residues. V was cut by 0 bases and J by 1 base, with 4 bases left in between. CDR3 nucleotide sequence: TGTGCCAGCAGCTTGGTGAGGAACACTGAAGCTTTCTTT. Translated, it gives CASSLVRNTEAFF. Full variable domain (remainder filled in from reference TRBV5-6 and TRBJ1-1): DAGVTQSPTHLIKTRGQQVTLRCSPKSGHDTVSWYQQALGQGPQFIFQYYEEEERQRGNFPDRFSGHQFPNYSSELNVNALLLGDSALYLCASSLVRNTEAFFGQGTRLTVV.